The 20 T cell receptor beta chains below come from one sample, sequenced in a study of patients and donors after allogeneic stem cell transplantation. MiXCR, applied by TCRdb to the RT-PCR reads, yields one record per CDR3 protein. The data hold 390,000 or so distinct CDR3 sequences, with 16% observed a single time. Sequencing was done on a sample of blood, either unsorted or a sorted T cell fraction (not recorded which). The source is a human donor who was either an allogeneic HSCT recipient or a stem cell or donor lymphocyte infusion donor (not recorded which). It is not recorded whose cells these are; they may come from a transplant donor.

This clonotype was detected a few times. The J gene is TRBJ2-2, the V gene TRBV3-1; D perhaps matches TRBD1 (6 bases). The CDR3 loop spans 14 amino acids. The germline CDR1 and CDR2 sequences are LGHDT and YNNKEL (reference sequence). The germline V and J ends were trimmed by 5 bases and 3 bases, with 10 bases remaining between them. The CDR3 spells CASSYRVYTGELFF. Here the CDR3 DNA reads TGTGCCAGCAGCTACAGGGTATACACCGGGGAGCTGTTTTTT.

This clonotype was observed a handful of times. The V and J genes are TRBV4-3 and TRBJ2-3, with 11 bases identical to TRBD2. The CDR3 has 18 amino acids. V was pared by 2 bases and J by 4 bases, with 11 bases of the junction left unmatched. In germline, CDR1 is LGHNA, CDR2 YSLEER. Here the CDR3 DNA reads TGCGCCAGCAGCCAACATCGCATAGCGGGGGGGCTCCCAGATACGCAGTATTTT. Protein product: CASSQHRIAGGLPDTQYF.

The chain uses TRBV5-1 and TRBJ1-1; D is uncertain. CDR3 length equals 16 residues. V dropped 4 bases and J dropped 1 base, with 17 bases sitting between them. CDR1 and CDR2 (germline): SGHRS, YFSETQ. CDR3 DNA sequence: TGCGCCAGCAGCCATGCCCTCGGTGGGTCGAACACTGAAGCTTTCTTT. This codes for CASSHALGGSNTEAFF.

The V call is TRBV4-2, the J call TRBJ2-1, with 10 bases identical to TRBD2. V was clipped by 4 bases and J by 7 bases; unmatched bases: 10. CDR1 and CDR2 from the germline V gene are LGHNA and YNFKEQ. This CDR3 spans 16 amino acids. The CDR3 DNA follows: TGTGCCAGCAGCCTCATGCTAGCGGGAGCGAAGAATGAGCAGTTCTTC. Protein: CASSLMLAGAKNEQFF.

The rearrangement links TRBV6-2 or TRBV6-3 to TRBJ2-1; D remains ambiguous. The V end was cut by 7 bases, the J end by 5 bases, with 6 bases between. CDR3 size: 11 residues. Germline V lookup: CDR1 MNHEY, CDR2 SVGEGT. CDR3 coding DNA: TGTGCCAGCACCCTACACAATGAGCAGTTCTTC. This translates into CASTLHNEQFF.

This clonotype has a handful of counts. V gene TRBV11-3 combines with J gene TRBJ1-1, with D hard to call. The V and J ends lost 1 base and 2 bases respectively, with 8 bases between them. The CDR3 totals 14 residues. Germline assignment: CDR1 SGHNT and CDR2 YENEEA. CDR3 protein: CASSLVPVNTEAFF. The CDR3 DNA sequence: TGTGCCAGCAGCTTAGTTCCGGTCAACACTGAAGCTTTCTTT.

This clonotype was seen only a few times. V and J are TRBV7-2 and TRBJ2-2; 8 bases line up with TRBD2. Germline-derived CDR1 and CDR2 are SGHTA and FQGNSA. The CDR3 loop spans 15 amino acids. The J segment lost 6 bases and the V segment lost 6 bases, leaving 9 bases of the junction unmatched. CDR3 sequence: CASRKSGTRAGELFF. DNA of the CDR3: TGTGCCAGCAGAAAGTCCGGGACTAGAGCCGGGGAGCTGTTTTTT.

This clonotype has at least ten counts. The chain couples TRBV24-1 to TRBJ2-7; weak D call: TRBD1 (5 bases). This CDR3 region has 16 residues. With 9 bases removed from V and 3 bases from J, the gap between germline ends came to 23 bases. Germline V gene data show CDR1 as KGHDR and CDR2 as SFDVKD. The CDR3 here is CATAALGPPIFYEQYF. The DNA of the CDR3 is TGTGCCACCGCGGCGTTGGGGCCACCCATCTTCTACGAGCAGTACTTC.

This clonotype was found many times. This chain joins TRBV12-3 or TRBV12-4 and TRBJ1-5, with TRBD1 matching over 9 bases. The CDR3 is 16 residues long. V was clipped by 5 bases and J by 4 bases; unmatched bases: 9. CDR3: CASSPWTGADNQPQHF. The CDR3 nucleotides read TGTGCCAGCAGTCCGTGGACAGGGGCGGATAATCAGCCCCAGCATTTT.

CDR3 in amino acids: CASTGGTQGYTF. In nucleotides, the CDR3 is TGTGCCAGCACTGGGGGCACGCAGGGCTACACCTTC. The chain uses TRBV12-3 or TRBV12-4 and TRBJ1-2, with TRBD1 as a possible D gene (6 bases). V gave up 7 bases and J gave up 8 bases, with 14 bases separating them. The CDR3 is made up of 12 amino acids.

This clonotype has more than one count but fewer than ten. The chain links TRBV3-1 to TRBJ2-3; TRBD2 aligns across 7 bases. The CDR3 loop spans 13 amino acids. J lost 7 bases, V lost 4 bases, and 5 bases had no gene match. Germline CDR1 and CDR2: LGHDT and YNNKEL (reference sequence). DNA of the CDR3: TGTGCCAGCAGCCGCCGGGACTACCATACGCAGTATTTT. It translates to CASSRRDYHTQYF.

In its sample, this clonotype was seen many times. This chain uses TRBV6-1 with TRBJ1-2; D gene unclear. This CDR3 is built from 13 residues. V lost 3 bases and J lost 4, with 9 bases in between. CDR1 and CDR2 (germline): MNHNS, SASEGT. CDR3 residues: CASSEVRGYGYTF. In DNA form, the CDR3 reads TGTGCCAGCAGTGAGGTCCGGGGCTATGGCTACACCTTC.

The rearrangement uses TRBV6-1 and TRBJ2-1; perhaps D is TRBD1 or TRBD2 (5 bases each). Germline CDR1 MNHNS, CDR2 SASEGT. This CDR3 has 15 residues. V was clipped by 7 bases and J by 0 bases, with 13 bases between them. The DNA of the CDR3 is TGTGCCAGCATCCCCGGGGCTAGCTCCTACAATGAGCAGTTCTTC. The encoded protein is CASIPGASSYNEQFF.

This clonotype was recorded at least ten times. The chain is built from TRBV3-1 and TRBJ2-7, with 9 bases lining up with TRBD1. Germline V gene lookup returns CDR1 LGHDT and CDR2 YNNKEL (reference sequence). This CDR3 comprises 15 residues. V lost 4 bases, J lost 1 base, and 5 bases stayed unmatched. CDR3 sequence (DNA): TGTGCCAGCAGCCGGGGACAGGGTAGATCCTACGAGCAGTACTTC. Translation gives CASSRGQGRSYEQYF.

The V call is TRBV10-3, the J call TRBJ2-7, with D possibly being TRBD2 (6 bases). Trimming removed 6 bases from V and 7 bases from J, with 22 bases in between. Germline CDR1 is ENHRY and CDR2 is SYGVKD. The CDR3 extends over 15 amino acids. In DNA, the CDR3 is TGTGCCATCAGCGAAACGGGGACTCTCCTACGAGAGCAGTACTTC. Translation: CAISETGTLLREQYF.

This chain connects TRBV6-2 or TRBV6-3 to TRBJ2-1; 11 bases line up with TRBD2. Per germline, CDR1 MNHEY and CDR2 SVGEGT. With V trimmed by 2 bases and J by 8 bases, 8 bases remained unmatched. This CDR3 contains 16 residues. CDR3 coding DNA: TGTGCCAGCAGTTACCGACTAGCGGGGTCTAGGTATGAGCAGTTCTTC. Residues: CASSYRLAGSRYEQFF.

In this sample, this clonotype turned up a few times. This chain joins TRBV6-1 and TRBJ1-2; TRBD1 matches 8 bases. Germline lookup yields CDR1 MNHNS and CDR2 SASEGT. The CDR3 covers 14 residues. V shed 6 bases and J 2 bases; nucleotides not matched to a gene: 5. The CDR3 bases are TGTGCCAGCAGGCTGACAGGGGCCAACTATGGCTACACCTTC. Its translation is CASRLTGANYGYTF.

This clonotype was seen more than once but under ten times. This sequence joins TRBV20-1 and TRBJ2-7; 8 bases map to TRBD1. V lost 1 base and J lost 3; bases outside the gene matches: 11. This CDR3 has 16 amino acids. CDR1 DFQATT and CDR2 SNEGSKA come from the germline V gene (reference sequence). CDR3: CSARGFGTGPGYEQYF. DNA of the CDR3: TGCAGTGCTAGAGGTTTTGGGACAGGCCCCGGCTACGAGCAGTACTTC.

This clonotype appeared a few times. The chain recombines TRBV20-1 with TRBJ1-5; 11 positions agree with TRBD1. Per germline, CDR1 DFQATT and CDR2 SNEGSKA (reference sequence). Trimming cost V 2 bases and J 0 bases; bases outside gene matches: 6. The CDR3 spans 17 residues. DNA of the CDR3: TGCAGTGCTAGACCCCGGACAGGGGGCTTTAGCAATCAGCCCCAGCATTTT. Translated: CSARPRTGGFSNQPQHF.

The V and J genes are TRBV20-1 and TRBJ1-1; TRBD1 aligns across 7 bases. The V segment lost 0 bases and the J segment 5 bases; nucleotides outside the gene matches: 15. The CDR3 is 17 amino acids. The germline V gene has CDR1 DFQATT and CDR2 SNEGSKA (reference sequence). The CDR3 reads CSARDKQTGTIGTEAFF. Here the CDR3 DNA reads TGCAGTGCTAGAGATAAGCAGACAGGGACCATTGGGACTGAAGCTTTCTTT.